This entry describes one TCR beta chain. The sample belongs to a study of T cells after somatic rescue of genetic block. Sequenced by immunoSEQ multiplex PCR; TCRdb stores in-frame clones only, minus some. This table holds 80,000 to 100,000 clones, just under 90% found once. The sequenced sample consisted of peripheral blood mononuclear cells (PBMCs). The receptor comes from a young woman.

CDR3 nucleotides: TGCGCCAGCAGCTTGAGTGAAACGCAGTATTTT. Its translation is CASSLSETQYF. This sequence joins TRBV5-1 and TRBJ2-3, with no clear D. The ends were cut back, 1 base at V and 9 bases at J, with 6 bases in the middle. Germline V gene lookup returns CDR1 SGHRS and CDR2 YFSETQ. The CDR3 has 11 residues.